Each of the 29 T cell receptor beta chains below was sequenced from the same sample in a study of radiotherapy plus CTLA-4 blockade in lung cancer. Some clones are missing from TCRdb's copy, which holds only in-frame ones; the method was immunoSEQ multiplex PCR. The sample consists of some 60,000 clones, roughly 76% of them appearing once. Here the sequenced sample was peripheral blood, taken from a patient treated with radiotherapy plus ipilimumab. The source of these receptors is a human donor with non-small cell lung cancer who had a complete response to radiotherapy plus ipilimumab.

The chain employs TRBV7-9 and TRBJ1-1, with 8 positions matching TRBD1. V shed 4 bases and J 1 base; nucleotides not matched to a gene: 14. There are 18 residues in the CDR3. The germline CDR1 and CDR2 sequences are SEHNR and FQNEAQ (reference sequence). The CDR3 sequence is CASSSGHRGLGGNTEAFF. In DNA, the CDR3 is TGTGCCAGCAGCTCCGGACACAGGGGGTTGGGAGGGAACACTGAAGCTTTCTTT.

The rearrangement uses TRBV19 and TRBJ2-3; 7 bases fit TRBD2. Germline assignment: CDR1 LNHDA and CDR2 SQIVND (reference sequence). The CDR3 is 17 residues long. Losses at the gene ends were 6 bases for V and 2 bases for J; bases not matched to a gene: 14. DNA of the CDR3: TGTGCCAGTAGGGAGCGAGGCGGGGGAGCTACCACAGATACGCAGTATTTT. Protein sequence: CASRERGGGATTDTQYF.

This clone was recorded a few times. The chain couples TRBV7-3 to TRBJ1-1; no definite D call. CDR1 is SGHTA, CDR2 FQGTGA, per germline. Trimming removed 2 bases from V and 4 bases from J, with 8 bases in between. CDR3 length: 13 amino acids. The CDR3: CASSLGQVTEAFF. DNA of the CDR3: TGTGCCAGCAGCTTAGGTCAGGTCACTGAAGCTTTCTTT.

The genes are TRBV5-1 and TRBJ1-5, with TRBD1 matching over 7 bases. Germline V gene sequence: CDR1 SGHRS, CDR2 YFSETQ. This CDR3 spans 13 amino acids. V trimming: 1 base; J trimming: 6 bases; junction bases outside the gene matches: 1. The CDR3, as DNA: TGCGCCAGCAGCTTGACAGGGGTTCAGCCCCAGCATTTT. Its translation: CASSLTGVQPQHF.

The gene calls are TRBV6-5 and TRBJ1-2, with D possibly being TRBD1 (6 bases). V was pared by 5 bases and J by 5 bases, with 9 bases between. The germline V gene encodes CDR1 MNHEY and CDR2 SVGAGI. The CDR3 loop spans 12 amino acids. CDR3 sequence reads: CASSLQGYGYTF. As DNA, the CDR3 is TGTGCCAGCAGTCTTCAGGGGTATGGCTACACCTTC.

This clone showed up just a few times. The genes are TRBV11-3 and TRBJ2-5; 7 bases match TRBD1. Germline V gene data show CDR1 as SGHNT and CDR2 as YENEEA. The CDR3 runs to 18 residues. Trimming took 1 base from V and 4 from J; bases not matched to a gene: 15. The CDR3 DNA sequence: TGTGCCAGCAGCTTAGCGACGTCGGGACAGATGGGGTCAGAGACCCAGTACTTC. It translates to CASSLATSGQMGSETQYF.

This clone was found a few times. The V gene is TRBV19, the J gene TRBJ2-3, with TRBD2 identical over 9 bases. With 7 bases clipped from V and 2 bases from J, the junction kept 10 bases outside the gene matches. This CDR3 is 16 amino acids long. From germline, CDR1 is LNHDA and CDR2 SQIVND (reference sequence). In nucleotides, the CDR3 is TGTGCCAGTATGCAAGCTAGCGGGGTGCCCACAGATACGCAGTATTTT. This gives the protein CASMQASGVPTDTQYF.

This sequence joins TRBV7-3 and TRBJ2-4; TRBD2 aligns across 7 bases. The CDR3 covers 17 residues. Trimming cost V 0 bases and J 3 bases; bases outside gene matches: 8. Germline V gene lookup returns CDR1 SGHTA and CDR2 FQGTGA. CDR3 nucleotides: TGTGCCAGCAGCTTAACGGGCGGGAGAGGCGGCAAAAACATTCAGTACTTC. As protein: CASSLTGGRGGKNIQYF.

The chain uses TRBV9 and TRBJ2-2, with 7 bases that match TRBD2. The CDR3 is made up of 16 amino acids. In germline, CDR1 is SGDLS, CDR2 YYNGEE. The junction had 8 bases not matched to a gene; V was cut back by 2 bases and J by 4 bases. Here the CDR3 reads CASSVGSGVFTGELFF. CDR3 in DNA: TGTGCCAGCAGCGTTGGAAGCGGGGTTTTCACCGGGGAGCTGTTTTTT.

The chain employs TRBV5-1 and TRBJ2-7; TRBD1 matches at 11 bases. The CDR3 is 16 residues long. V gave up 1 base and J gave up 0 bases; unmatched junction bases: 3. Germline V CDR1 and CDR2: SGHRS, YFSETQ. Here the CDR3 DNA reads TGCGCCAGCAGCTTGTGGGACAGGGGGTTCTCCTACGAGCAGTACTTC. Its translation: CASSLWDRGFSYEQYF.

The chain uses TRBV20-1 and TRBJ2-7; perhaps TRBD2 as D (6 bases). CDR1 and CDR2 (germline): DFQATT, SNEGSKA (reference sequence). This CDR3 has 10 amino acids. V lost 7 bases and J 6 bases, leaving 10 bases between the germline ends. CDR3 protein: CSVQRVEQYF. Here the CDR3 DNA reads TGCAGTGTCCAGCGGGTCGAGCAGTACTTC.

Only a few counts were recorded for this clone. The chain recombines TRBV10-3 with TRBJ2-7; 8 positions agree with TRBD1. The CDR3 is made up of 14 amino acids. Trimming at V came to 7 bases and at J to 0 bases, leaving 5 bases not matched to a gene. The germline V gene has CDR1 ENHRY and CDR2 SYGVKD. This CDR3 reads CAITLGQGSYEQYF. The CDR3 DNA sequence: TGTGCCATCACCCTAGGACAGGGCTCCTACGAGCAGTACTTC.

CDR3 in amino acids: CASSYQLHYGYTF. CDR3 coding DNA: TGTGCCAGCAGTTACCAACTGCACTATGGCTACACCTTC. This sequence joins TRBV6-5 and TRBJ1-2; D gene ambiguous. V was trimmed by 2 bases and J by 3 bases, leaving 7 bases between them. The germline V gene encodes CDR1 MNHEY and CDR2 SVGAGI. The CDR3 length is 13 residues.

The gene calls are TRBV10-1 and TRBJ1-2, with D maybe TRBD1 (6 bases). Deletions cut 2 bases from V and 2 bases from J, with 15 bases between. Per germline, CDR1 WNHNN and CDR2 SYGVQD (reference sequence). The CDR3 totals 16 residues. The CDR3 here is CASSEPHLTGNYGYTF. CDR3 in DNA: TGCGCCAGCAGTGAGCCCCATCTCACAGGGAACTATGGCTACACCTTC.

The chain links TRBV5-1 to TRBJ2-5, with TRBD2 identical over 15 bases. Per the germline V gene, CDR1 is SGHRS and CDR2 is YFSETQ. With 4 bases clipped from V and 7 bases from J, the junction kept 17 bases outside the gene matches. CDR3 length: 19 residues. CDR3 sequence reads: CASSVGLAGGPNKIVTQYF. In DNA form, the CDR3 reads TGCGCCAGCAGCGTGGGACTAGCGGGGGGACCAAACAAGATCGTGACCCAGTACTTC. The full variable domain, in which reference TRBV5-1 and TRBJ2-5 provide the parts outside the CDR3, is KAGVTQTPRYLIKTRGQQVTLSCSPISGHRSVSWYQQTPGQGLQFLFEYFSETQRNKGNFPGRFSGRQFSNSRSEMNVSTLELGDSALYLCASSVGLAGGPNKIVTQYFGPGTRLLVL.

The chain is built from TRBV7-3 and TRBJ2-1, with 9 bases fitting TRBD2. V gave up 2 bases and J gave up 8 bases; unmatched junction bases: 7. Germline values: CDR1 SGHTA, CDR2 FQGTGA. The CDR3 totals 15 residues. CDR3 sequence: CASSLRGRGGDEQFF. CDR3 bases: TGTGCCAGCAGCTTACGCGGGAGGGGGGGGGATGAGCAGTTCTTC.

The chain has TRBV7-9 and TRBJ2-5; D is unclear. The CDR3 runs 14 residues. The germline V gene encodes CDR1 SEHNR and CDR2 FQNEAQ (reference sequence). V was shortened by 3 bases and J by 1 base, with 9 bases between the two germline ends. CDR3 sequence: CASSFLSLQETQYF. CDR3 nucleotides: TGTGCCAGCAGCTTTTTATCCCTCCAAGAGACCCAGTACTTC.

CDR3 protein: CASSPSGYAQYF. The CDR3 nucleotides read TGTGCCAGCTCTCCGAGCGGATATGCGCAGTATTTT. V usage is TRBV28 and J usage is TRBJ2-3; a weak D match, TRBD2 (5 bases). The CDR3 sequence is 12 residues long. The germline gives CDR1 MDHEN, CDR2 SYDVKM. Trimming took 8 bases from V and 10 from J, leaving 16 bases between them.

Here the CDR3 reads CASSLVAGVTDTQYF. The CDR3 DNA is TGTGCCAGCAGCCTAGTAGCGGGAGTAACAGATACGCAGTATTTT. The V gene is TRBV7-9, the J gene TRBJ2-3, with 9 bases identical to TRBD2. V shed 5 bases and J 3 bases; nucleotides not matched to a gene: 6. Per germline, CDR1 SEHNR and CDR2 FQNEAQ (reference sequence). The CDR3 covers 15 residues. The variable domain in full, with the rest retrieved from reference TRBV7-9 and TRBJ2-3, is DTGVSQNPRHKITKRGQNVTFRCDPISEHNRLYWYRQTLGQGPEFLTYFQNEAQLEKSRLLSDRFSAERPKGSFSTLEIQRTEQGDSAMYLCASSLVAGVTDTQYFGPGTRLTVL.

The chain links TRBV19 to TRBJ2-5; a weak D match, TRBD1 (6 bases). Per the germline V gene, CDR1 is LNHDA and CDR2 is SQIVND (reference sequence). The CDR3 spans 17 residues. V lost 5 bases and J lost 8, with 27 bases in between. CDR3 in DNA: TGTGCCAGTAGTGTAGGAACTGGTTGGGGGCCTGGTTTTACCCAGTACTTC. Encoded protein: CASSVGTGWGPGFTQYF.

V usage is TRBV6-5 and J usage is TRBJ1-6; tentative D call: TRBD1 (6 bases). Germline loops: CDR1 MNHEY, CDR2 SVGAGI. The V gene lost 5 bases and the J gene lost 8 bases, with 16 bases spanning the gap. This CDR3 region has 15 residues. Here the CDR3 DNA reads TGTGCCAGCAGTGCCAGGGGTCCCTTGGATTCACCCCTCCACTTT. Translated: CASSARGPLDSPLHF.

Here the CDR3 reads CASRSRRGTYEQYF. In DNA, the CDR3 is TGTGCCAGCAGAAGCCGAAGGGGTACCTACGAGCAGTACTTC. The rearrangement uses TRBV11-2 and TRBJ2-7, with a possible D match to TRBD1 (5 bases). The CDR3 is made up of 14 amino acids. The germline V gene has CDR1 SGHAT and CDR2 FQNNGV. Trimming removed 6 bases at V and 2 bases at J, with 14 bases between.

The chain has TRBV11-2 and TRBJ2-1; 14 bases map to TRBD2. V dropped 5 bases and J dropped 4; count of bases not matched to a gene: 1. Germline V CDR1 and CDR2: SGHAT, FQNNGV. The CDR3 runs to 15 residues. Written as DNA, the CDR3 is TGTGCCAGCAGCCGACTAGCGGGAGGGTACAATGAGCAGTTCTTC. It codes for CASSRLAGGYNEQFF.

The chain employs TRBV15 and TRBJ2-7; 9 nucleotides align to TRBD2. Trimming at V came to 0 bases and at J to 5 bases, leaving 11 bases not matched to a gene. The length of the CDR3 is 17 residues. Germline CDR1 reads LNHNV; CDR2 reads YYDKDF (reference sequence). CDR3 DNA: TGTGCCACCAGCAGAGATTGGGGAGCGGGAGGCGTCCACGAGCAGTACTTC. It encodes CATSRDWGAGGVHEQYF.

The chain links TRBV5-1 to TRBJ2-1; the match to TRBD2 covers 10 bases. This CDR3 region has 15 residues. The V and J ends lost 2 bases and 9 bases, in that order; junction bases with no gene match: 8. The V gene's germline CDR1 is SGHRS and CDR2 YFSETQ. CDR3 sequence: CASSFALAGVGEQFF. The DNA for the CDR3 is TGCGCCAGCAGCTTTGCCCTAGCGGGAGTGGGTGAGCAGTTCTTC.

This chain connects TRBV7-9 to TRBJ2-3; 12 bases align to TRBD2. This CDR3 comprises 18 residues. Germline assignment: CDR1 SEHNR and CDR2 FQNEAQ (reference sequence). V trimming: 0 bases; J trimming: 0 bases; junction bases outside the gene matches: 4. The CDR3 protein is CASSLAKTSGGSTDTQYF. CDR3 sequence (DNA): TGTGCCAGCAGCTTAGCGAAGACTAGCGGGGGTAGCACAGATACGCAGTATTTT.

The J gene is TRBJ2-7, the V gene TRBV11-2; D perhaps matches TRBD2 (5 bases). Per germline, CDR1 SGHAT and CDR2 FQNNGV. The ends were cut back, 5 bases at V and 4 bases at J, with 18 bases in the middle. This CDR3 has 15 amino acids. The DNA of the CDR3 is TGTGCCAGCAGCACCGGGGTGGCACTCTCTTACGAGCAGTACTTC. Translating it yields CASSTGVALSYEQYF.

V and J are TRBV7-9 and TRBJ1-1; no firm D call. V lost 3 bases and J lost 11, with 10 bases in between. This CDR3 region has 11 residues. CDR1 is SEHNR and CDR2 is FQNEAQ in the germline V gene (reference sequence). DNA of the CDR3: TGTGCCAGCAGCTTTCCCCCCCGGGCTTTCTTT. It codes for CASSFPPRAFF.

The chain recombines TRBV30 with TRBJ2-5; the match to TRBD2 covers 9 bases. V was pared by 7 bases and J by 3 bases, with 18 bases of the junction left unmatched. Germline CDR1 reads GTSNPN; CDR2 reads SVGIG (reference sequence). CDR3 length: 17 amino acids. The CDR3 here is CAYQPLRASGNKETQYF. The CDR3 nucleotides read TGTGCCTACCAACCCTTAAGGGCTAGCGGGAATAAAGAGACCCAGTACTTC.